Following are 11 T cell receptor beta chains from one sample sequenced in a study of neurological immune-mediated disorders (dated by TCRdb to about 2019). To prepare the library, 5' RACE was applied. The sequencer was an Illumina HiSeq 2500. In TCRdb, the public reads were trimmed at Q25 with fastp and aligned with MiXCR, with productive beta chains retained. One record per CDR3 amino acid sequence lists the most common genes and DNA. Here the sample has 50,000 to 70,000 distinct CDR3 sequences; approximately 11% occur a single time. Clones ranked in the top ten supply roughly 10% of the sample. Sequences were obtained from PBMCs. These receptors originate from a woman aged 55-70 years with HTLV-1-associated myelopathy (HAM/TSP).

This clonotype occurred many times. The CDR3 coding sequence is TGTGCCAGCAGCTTTGGTCAGTCCTACGAGCAGTACTTC. Translating gives CASSFGQSYEQYF. The genes are TRBV7-9 and TRBJ2-7; D remains ambiguous. The CDR3 totals 13 residues. CDR1 and CDR2 (germline): SEHNR, FQNEAQ (reference sequence). Trimming cost V 3 bases and J 1 base, with 7 bases left between them.

The sample holds many counts of this clonotype. The chain links TRBV6-6 to TRBJ2-6; D is unclear. Germline assignment: CDR1 MNHNY and CDR2 SVGAGI (reference sequence). The V gene lost 7 bases and the J gene lost 0 bases, with 13 bases spanning the gap. This CDR3 has 16 amino acids. CDR3: CASKVSSSSGANVLTF. CDR3 DNA: TGTGCCAGCAAAGTCTCCTCTAGCTCTGGGGCCAACGTCCTGACTTTC.

This clonotype was observed at least ten times. V is TRBV20-1 and J is TRBJ2-3; tentative D call: TRBD1 (7 bases). Germline lookup yields CDR1 DFQATT and CDR2 SNEGSKA (reference sequence). This CDR3 region has 12 residues. The CDR3 protein is CSGGGGTDTQYF. DNA of the CDR3: TGCAGCGGAGGGGGCGGCACAGATACGCAGTATTTT.

At least ten counts were recorded for this clonotype. The chain employs TRBV28 and TRBJ2-7; D gene uncertain. The ends were cut back, 7 bases at V and 6 bases at J, with 13 bases in the middle. This CDR3 is built from 12 residues. CDR1 is MDHEN, CDR2 SYDVKM, per germline. CDR3 loop: CASTGKPLEQYF. The CDR3 DNA is TGTGCCAGCACGGGTAAACCCCTCGAGCAGTACTTC.

This clonotype was recorded at least ten times. The chain has TRBV12-3 or TRBV12-4 and TRBJ2-5; TRBD2 agrees at 11 bases. CDR3 size: 15 residues. V shed 5 bases, J shed 5 bases, and the junction held 7 bases outside the gene matches. The CDR3 DNA follows: TGTGCCAGCAGTCCGGGACTAGCGGTTATCGAGACCCAGTACTTC. This gives the protein CASSPGLAVIETQYF.

This clonotype was picked up many times. J is TRBJ2-7 and V is TRBV4-1; 10 bases agree with TRBD1. Germline V CDR1 and CDR2: MGHRA, YSYEKL. Trimming removed 3 bases from V and 2 bases from J; junction bases left unmatched: 4. The CDR3 totals 15 residues. CDR3 loop: CASSQRGQGTYEQYF. The CDR3 DNA reads TGCGCCAGCAGCCAGCGGGGACAGGGGACCTACGAGCAGTACTTC.

In its sample, this clonotype is large (0.1 to 1%). The V and J genes are TRBV20-1 and TRBJ1-2, with D maybe TRBD1 (5 bases). Germline assignment: CDR1 DFQATT and CDR2 SNEGSKA (reference sequence). The CDR3 loop spans 14 amino acids. Trimming left V 4 bases short and J 4 bases short, with 16 bases between. The DNA for the CDR3 is TGCAGTGCTAAGCCCATGACCGGGGGCTATGGCTACACCTTC. Encoded protein: CSAKPMTGGYGYTF.

Many counts were recorded for this clonotype. The CDR3 here is CASSGGLAGWGSYF. The DNA for the CDR3 is TGCGCCAGCAGCGGAGGACTAGCGGGATGGGGATCATACTTC. The chain combines TRBV5-1 with TRBJ2-5; 12 bases match TRBD2. CDR3 length: 14 residues. Trimming removed 4 bases from V and 14 bases from J; junction bases left unmatched: 12. Germline lookup yields CDR1 SGHRS and CDR2 YFSETQ.

This clonotype appeared many times. The gene calls are TRBV6-1 and TRBJ2-7; no firm D call. The CDR3 contains 10 residues. Trimming removed 8 bases at V and 2 bases at J, with 4 bases between. CDR1 and CDR2 (germline): MNHNS, SASEGT. CDR3 sequence: CASGPYEQYF. The CDR3 DNA reads as TGTGCCAGCGGCCCCTACGAGCAGTACTTC.

This clonotype was found many times. The J gene is TRBJ2-7, the V gene TRBV5-1; D uncertain. The CDR3 spans 13 residues. Looked up from germline, CDR1 is SGHRS and CDR2 is YFSETQ. With 5 bases removed from V and 2 bases from J, the gap between germline ends came to 11 bases. The CDR3 protein is CASRGEVTYEQYF. The CDR3 coding sequence is TGCGCCAGCAGGGGTGAGGTCACCTACGAGCAGTACTTC.

This clonotype was detected ten times or more. The rearrangement joins TRBV20-1 to TRBJ2-3, with 8 bases lining up with TRBD1. The J segment lost 0 bases and the V segment lost 6 bases, leaving 20 bases of the junction unmatched. The CDR3 sequence is 19 residues long. Per germline, CDR1 DFQATT and CDR2 SNEGSKA (reference sequence). The DNA of the CDR3 is TGCAGTGCCTTTAAGGACAGGGCGATCGAGACCTCTAGCACAGATACGCAGTATTTT. Translation: CSAFKDRAIETSSTDTQYF.